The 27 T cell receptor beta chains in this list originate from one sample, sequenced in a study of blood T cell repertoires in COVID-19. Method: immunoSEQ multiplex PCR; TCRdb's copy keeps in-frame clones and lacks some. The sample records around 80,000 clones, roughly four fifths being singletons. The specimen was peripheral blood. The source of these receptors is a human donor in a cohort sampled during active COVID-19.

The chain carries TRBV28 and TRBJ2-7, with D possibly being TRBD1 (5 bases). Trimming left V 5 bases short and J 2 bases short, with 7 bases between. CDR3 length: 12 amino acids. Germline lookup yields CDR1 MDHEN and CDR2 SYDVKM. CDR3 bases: TGTGCCAGCAGTCAGGGTACCTACGAGCAGTACTTC. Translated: CASSQGTYEQYF.

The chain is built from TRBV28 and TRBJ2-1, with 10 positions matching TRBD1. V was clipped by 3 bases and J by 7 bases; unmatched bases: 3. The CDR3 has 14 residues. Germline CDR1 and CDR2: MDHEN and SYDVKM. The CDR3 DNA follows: TGTGCCAGCAGTTTGACAGGGGGCATGAATGAGCAGTTCTTC. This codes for CASSLTGGMNEQFF.

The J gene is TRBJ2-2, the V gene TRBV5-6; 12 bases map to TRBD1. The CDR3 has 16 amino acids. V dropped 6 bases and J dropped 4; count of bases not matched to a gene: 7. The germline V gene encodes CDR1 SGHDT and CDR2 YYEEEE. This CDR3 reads CASNQRDRGRTGELFF. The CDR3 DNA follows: TGTGCCAGCAATCAACGGGACAGGGGGCGCACCGGGGAGCTGTTTTTT.

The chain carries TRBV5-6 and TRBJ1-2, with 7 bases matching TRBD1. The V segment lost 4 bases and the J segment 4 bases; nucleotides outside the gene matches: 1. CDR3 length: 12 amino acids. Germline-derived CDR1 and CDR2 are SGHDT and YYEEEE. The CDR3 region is CASSAGGYGYTF. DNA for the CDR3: TGTGCCAGCAGCGCAGGGGGCTATGGCTACACCTTC.

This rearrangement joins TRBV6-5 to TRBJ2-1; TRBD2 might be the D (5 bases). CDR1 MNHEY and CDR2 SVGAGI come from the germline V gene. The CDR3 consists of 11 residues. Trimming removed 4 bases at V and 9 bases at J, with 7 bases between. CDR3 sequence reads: CASSSGSEQFF. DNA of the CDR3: TGTGCCAGCAGTTCGGGGAGTGAGCAGTTCTTC.

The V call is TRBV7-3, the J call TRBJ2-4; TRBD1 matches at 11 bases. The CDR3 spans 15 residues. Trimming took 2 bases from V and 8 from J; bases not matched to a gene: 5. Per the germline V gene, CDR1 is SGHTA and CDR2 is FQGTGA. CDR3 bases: TGTGCCAGCAGCTTACATGGACAGGGGGCGGACATTCAGTACTTC. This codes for CASSLHGQGADIQYF.

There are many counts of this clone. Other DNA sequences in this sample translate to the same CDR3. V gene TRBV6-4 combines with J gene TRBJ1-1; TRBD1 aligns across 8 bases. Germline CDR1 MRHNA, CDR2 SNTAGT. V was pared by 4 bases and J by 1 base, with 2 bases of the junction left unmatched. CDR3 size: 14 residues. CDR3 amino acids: CASSAGTGNTEAFF. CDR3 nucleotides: TGTGCCAGCAGTGCCGGGACAGGGAACACTGAAGCTTTCTTT.

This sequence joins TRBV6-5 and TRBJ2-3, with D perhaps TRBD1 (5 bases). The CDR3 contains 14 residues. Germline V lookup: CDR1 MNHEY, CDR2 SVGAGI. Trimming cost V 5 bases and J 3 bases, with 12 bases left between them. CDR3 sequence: CASSQRDRTDTQYF. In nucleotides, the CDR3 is TGTGCCAGCAGTCAACGCGACAGAACAGATACGCAGTATTTT.

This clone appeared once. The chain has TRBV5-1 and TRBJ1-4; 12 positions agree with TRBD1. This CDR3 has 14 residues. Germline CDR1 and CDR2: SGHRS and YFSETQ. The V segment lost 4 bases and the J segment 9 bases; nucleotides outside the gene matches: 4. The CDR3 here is CASSPGQGAQKLFF. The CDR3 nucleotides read TGCGCCAGCAGCCCGGGACAGGGGGCCCAAAAACTGTTTTTT.

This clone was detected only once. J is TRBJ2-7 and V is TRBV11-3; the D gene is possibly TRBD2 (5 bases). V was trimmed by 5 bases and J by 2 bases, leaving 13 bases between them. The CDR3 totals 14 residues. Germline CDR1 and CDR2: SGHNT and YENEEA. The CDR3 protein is CASSPEGRPYEQYF. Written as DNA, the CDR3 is TGTGCCAGCAGCCCCGAGGGCCGACCCTACGAGCAGTACTTC.

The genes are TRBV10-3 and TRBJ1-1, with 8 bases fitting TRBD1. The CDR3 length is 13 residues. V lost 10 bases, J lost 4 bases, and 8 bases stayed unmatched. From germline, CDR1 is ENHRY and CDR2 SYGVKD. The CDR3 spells CASRTGGVTEAFF. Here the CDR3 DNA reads TGTGCCAGCAGAACAGGGGGTGTCACTGAAGCTTTCTTT.

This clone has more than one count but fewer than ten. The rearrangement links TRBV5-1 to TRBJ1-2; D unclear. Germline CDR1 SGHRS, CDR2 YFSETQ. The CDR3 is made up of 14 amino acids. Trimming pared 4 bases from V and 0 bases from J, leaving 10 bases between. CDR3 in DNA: TGCGCCAGCAGCGATGTACTTACTAACTATGGCTACACCTTC. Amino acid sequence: CASSDVLTNYGYTF.

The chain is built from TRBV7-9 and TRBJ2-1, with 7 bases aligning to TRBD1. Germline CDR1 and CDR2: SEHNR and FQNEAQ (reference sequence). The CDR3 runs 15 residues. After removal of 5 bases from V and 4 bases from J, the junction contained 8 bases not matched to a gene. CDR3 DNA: TGTGCCAGCAGCCTATCCGCGACAGGGTACAATGAGCAGTTCTTC. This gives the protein CASSLSATGYNEQFF.

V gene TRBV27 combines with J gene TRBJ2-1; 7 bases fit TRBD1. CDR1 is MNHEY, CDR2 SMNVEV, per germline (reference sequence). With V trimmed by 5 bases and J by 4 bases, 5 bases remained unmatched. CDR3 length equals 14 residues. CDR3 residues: CASSRPGGYNEQFF. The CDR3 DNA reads TGTGCCAGCAGTCGGCCAGGGGGATACAATGAGCAGTTCTTC.

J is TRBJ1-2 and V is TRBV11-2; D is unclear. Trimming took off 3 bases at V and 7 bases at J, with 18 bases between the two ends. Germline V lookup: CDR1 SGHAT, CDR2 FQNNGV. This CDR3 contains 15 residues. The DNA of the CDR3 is TGTGCCAGCAGCTTGGCGGTTAGTTGGCCGGTTGGCTACACCTTC. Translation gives CASSLAVSWPVGYTF.

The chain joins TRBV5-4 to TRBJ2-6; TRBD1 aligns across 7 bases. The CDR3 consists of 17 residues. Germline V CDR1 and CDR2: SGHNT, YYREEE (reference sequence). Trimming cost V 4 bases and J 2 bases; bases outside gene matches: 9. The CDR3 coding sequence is TGTGCCAGCAGCGTAAACCGGGACAGCGCTGGGGCCAACGTCCTGACTTTC. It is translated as CASSVNRDSAGANVLTF.

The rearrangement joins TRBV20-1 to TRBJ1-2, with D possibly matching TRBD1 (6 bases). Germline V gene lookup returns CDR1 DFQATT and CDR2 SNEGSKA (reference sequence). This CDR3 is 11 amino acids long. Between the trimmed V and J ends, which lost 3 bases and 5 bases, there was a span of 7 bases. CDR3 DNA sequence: TGCAGTGCTAGGCAGGGGTATGGCTACACCTTC. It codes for CSARQGYGYTF.

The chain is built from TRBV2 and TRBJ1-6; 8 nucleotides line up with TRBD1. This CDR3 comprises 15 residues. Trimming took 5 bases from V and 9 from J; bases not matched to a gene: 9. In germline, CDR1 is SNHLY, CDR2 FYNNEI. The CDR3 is CASSSATGVPSPLHF. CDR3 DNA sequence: TGTGCCAGCAGTTCCGCGACAGGGGTCCCTTCACCCCTCCACTTT.

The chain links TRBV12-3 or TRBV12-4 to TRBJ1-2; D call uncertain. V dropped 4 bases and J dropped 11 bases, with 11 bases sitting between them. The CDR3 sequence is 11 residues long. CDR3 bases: TGTGCCAGCAGTTCCGGAGGGAGTTACACCTTC. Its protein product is CASSSGGSYTF.

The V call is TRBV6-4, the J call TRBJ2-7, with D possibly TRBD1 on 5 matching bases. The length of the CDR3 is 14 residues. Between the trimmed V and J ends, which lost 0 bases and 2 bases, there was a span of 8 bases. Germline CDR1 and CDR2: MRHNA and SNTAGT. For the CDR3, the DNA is TGTGCCAGCAGTGACTCGTACAGGACCTACGAGCAGTACTTC. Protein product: CASSDSYRTYEQYF.

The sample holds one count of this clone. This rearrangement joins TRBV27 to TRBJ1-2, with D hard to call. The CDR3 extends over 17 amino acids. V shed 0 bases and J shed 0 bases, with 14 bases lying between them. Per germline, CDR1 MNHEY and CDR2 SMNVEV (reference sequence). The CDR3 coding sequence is TGTGCCAGCAGTTTATCCATCCGGTCGTCAACTAACTATGGCTACACCTTC. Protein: CASSLSIRSSTNYGYTF.

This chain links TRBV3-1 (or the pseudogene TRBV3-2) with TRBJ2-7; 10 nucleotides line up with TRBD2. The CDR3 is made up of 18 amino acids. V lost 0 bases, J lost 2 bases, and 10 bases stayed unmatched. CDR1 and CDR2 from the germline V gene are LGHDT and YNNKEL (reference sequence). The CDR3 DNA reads TGTGCCAGCAGCCAAGATCGGTCTAGCGGGGGCTCTACCTACGAGCAGTACTTC. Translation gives CASSQDRSSGGSTYEQYF.

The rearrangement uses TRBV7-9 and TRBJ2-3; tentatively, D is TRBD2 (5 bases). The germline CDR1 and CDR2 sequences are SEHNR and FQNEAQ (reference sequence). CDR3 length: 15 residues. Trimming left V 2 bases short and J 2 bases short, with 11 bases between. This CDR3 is CASSLYGADTDTQYF. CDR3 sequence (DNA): TGTGCCAGCAGCTTATACGGAGCGGACACAGATACGCAGTATTTT.

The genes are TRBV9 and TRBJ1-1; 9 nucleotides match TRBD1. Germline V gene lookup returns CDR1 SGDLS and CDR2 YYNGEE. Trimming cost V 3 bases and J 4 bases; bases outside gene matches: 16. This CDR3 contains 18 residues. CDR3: CASSGTYRGQSTGTEAFF. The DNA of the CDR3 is TGTGCCAGCAGCGGTACATACAGGGGGCAGAGTACGGGCACTGAAGCTTTCTTT.

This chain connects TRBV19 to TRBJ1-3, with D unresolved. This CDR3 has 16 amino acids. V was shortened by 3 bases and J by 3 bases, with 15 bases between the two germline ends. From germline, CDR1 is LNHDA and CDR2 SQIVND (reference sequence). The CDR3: CASSIGRVAGGNTIYF. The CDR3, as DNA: TGTGCCAGTAGTATCGGACGCGTTGCGGGTGGAAACACCATATATTTT.

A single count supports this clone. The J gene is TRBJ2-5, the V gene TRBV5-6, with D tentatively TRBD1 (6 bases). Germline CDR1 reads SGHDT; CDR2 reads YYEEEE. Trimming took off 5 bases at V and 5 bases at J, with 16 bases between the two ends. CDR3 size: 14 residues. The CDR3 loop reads CASSRQQGSETQYF. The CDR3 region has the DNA TGTGCCAGCAGTCGCCAACAGGGTTCTGAGACCCAGTACTTC.

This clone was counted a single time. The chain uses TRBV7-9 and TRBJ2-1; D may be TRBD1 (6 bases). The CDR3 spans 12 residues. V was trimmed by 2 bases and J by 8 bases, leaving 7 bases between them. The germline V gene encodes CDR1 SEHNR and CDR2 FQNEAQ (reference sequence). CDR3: CASSLQGYEQFF. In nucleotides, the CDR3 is TGTGCCAGCAGCTTACAGGGGTATGAGCAGTTCTTC.